One T cell receptor beta chain is described in this entry. Antigen: not known. This sample's TCRbeta library carried unique molecular identifier barcodes. One entry per CDR3 protein results from TCRdb running MiXCR on the PCR reads. The sample holds 250,000 to 400,000 distinct CDR3 sequences, approximately 23% seen once. The data stem from a study of T-cell reconstitution after alpha-beta-depleted transplantation in children. General observations from the study: Expanded clones from the graft, numbering several hundred, reportedly supplied alpha-beta T cells about two months after transplant. In some patients, recipient T cells and intrathymic progenitors surviving conditioning explained high day-60 diversity. One year after transplant, T-cell counts and diversity came mostly from newly produced T cells.

From germline, CDR1 is MNHEY and CDR2 SMNVEV (reference sequence). Trimming removed 4 bases at V and 3 bases at J, with 13 bases between. This CDR3 is 14 amino acids long. J is TRBJ2-7 and V is TRBV27; a possible D gene is TRBD1 (5 bases). The source material was PBMCs, mostly from graft donor cells, sampled 180 days after TCRalphabeta/CD19-depleted stem cell transplant. The sequence came from a male patient aged 5 to 17 who had a stem cell transplant for acute lymphoblastic leukemia, so the T cells may come from the graft donor. CDR3 coding DNA: TGTGCCAGCAGTTCCCCGGGCGACAGCTACGAGCAGTACTTC. The encoded protein is CASSSPGDSYEQYF.